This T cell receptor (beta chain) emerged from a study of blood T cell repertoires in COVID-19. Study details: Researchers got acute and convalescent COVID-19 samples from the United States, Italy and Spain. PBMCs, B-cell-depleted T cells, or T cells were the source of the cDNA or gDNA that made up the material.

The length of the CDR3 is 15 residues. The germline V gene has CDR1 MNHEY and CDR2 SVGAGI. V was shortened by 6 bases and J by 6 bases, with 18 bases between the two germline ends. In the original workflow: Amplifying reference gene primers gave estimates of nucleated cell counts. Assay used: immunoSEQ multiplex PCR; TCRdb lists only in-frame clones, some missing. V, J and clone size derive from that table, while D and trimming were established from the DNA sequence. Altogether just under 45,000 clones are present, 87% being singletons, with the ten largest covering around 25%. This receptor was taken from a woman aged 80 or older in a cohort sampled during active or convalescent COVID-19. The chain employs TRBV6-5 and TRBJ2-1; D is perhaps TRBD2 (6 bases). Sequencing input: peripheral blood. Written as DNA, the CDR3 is TGTGCCAGCAGCCCCACGGGAGTATCTCGCAATGAGCAGTTCTTC. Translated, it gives CASSPTGVSRNEQFF.